This T cell receptor (beta chain) is drawn from a study of T cell repertoires in cytomegalovirus infection. Study-level results: Cumulative public TCR beta family frequency identified CMV carriers with the relevant HLA.

This clonotype came up once. What it binds is not known. One entry per CDR3 protein, called by TCRdb with MiXCR from the reads. In the table there are 600,000 to 800,000 distinct CDR3 sequences, approximately 25% of which are singletons. The clonotype originates from a human donor in good health (CMV status not recorded). Some clones in this sample may be carry-over from other donors' samples. Input material: CD8+ T cells from PBMCs.

CDR3: CSVTQGSSEAFF. CDR3 sequence (DNA): TGCAGCGTCACACAGGGATCAAGTGAAGCTTTCTTT. The chain joins TRBV29-1 to TRBJ1-1; TRBD1 might be the D (6 bases). Trimming removed 6 bases at V and 7 bases at J, with 15 bases between. The CDR3 extends over 12 amino acids. Germline V gene sequence: CDR1 SQVTM, CDR2 ANQGSEA.